The subject of this entry is one T cell receptor beta chain. A single count supports this clone. Its antigen specificity is not known. No base quality values were provided; no much bigger clone lies one nucleotide off. The CDR3 has 15 amino acids, counting the end cysteine and phenylalanine. The DNA shown is the 45-base CDR3, in frame from base 1. V is pared back by 5 bases and J by 3 bases, with 14 bases lying between the germline termini. The germline V gene encodes CDR1 SGHTA and CDR2 FQGNSA. The record originates from a study of OX40 agonist ivuxolimab in advanced cancers. About the study as a whole: Ivuxolimab, which targeted the costimulatory receptor OX40 (CD134), was an agonistic, fully human IgG2 monoclonal antibody. Intravenous ivuxolimab was administered to patients every 2 weeks at six dose levels: 0.01, 0.1, 0.3, 1.5, 3 and 10 mg/kg. Of the roughly 52 dose-escalation patients, hepatocellular carcinoma was present in about 20, melanoma in around 15, renal cell carcinoma in 9 and head and neck cancer in 9. A male proportion of nearly 85% and a mean age of around 60 years, ranging from roughly 23 to 79, were recorded for the dose-escalation cohort. Patients were allowed to have had prior anti-PD-1, anti-PD-L1 or anti-CTLA-4 therapy, and approximately 40% of the dose-escalation patients had been treated with checkpoint inhibitors. Partial responses occurred in three dose-escalation patients: two with cutaneous melanoma and one with hepatocellular carcinoma. The point of sequencing TCRbeta in the periphery was to test whether ivuxolimab changed TCR sequence diversity and drove clonal T-cell expansion. The paper describes the monotherapy dose-escalation part (N ≈ 52 patients) of the phase I trial of ivuxolimab.

Findings and caveats that apply to the study as a whole: Partial responders in the 0.1-3.0 mg/kg groups had among the lowest normalized peripheral clonal expansion, especially among CD8+ T cells. Low levels of normalized T-cell clonal expansion were also seen in some patients who did not respond. Antigen specificity was not determined for the clonally expanded peripheral T cells. At doses of 0.1 to 3.0 mg/kg, clonal expansion of both CD4+ and CD8+ T cells in blood was seen between baseline and week 6. On average, CD8+ T cells showed more expanded clones than CD4+ T cells after ivuxolimab.

The trial excluded patients who had a history of autoimmune disease or who were on systemic immunosuppression. Peripheral blood for TCR sequencing was collected from all dose cohorts at baseline, on cycle 4 day 1, and on cycle 7 day 1. Samples came from an open-label, multicenter, first-in-human phase I dose-escalation trial of ivuxolimab. The trial enrolled adults with locally advanced or metastatic head and neck squamous cell, hepatocellular, melanoma or renal cell carcinoma. Before TCR sequencing, CD4+ T cells and CD8+ T cells from peripheral blood were sorted into separate populations. For sequencing of the TCRbeta CDR3 region, genomic DNA was extracted from the sorted cells. TCRbeta CDR3 regions were sequenced using the immunoSEQ Assay. Drawn from immuneACCESS, this table holds only the in-frame rearrangements with V and J called that TCRdb kept. Clones are partly lost; checked studies trace under half to an unresolved V gene and leave the rest unexplained. This sample lists more than 75,000 clones; less than 90% were detected once. 0.82% of the sample comes from the top ten.

The TCR sequence derives from an adult with an advanced solid tumor such as melanoma, head and neck, liver or kidney cancer. The rearranged segments are TRBV7-2 and TRBJ1-5; the D gene is possibly TRBD1, with 6 bases matching. This material consisted of CD4+ or CD8+ T cells sorted from blood, taken in a trial of the OX40 agonist ivuxolimab. The DNA sequence follows: TGTGCCAGCAGCCCCCAACAGGGCGACAATCAGCCCCAGCATTTT. Translated, this is CASSPQQGDNQPQHF.